What follows describes a single T cell receptor (beta chain). The antigen is undetermined. The source of the sample is a study of cytomegalovirus exposure and HLA in healthy donors. The overall study: Some 85 million unique TCRs, all from HLA-typed donors, were included in an early release of the data.

The CDR3 loop spans 17 amino acids. Trimming stripped 0 bases from V and 1 base from J, with 16 bases between. Per the germline V gene, CDR1 is SNHLY and CDR2 is FYNNEI. Study-wide points: For most TCR sequences rarity was the rule, although some public TCRs occurred in many donors. In a later analysis, TCR beta V- and J-gene trimming was associated with a missense DCLRE1C variant.

The primer mix had 60 Vbeta and 13 Jbeta primers. Using immunoSEQ multiplex PCR, the repertoire was profiled, and TCRdb retains in-frame clones only, with some absent. The sample lists about 190,000 clones; about 80% were seen once. The sequence derives from a woman aged 25-40 years in good health and CMV-seropositive. The sequenced material came from PBMCs. V gene TRBV2 combines with J gene TRBJ2-7; possibly TRBD1 for D (6 bases). The CDR3 DNA sequence: TGTGCCAGCAGTGAAGCACTCGGGCACAGGGATTCCTACGAGCAGTACTTC. Translation: CASSEALGHRDSYEQYF.